This entry features one TCR beta chain sequence. The CDR3 consists of 14 residues. Per the germline V gene, CDR1 is LGHNA and CDR2 is YNFKEQ. V shed 4 bases, J shed 3 bases, and the junction held 5 bases outside the gene matches. The data derive from a study of blood T cell repertoires in COVID-19. The overall study: Samples came from the United States, Italy and Spain, spanning acute and convalescent COVID-19. T cells, B-cell-depleted T cells, or PBMCs provided the cDNA or gDNA that served as material.

Original analysis: For nucleated cells, counts were estimated from reference gene primer amplification. The assay was immunoSEQ multiplex PCR, and TCRdb's table has in-frame clones only and misses some. V and J calls and clone size come straight from that table; D and trimming were deduced from the DNA. This table holds approximately 62,000 clones, 75% to 90% found once. The sequenced material came from peripheral blood. The J gene is TRBJ1-1, the V gene TRBV4-2; 7 bases are a match to TRBD1. This TCR derives from a man of 80 years or more with acute or convalescent COVID-19. CDR3 in DNA: TGTGCCAGCAGCCGACGACAGGGTGACACTGAAGCTTTCTTT. It codes for CASSRRQGDTEAFF.